This TCR beta chain was captured by sequencing in a study of beta chain features in type 1 diabetes. Regarding the study as a whole: High-TCR-expressing cells could be over-represented by cDNA sequencing. Junctions at VDJ sites from type 1 diabetes patients had fewer insertions and more deletions.

CD45RO/CCR7/CD25/CD127/CD95/CD27 sorting isolated CD4+ naive, central memory, regulatory and stem cell-like memory cells. The table lists this clone with a few counts. Its cognate antigen is unknown. Between the trimmed V and J ends, which lost 0 bases and 5 bases, there was a span of 11 bases. The length of the CDR3 is 14 residues. CDR1 and CDR2 from the germline V gene are SGHNT and YYREEE (reference sequence). Reverse transcription of all isolated RNA meant that expressed TCRB transcripts were sequenced. Profiled with immunoSEQ multiplex PCR; TCRdb holds only in-frame clones, not every one. This sample has about 360,000 clones, with approximately 12% found just once.

The sample taken for sequencing was naive CD4+ T cells from blood. V gene TRBV5-4 combines with J gene TRBJ2-5, with D perhaps TRBD1 (6 bases). The sequence was collected from a man aged 18 to 30 in good health. DNA for the CDR3: TGTGCCAGCAGCTTGGACAGGGTGTCGGAGACCCAGTACTTC. Translating gives CASSLDRVSETQYF. Filled out from reference TRBV5-4 and TRBJ2-5, the complete variable domain reads ETGVTQSPTHLIKTRGQQVTLRCSSQSGHNTVSWYQQALGQGPQFIFQYYREEENGRGNFPPRFSGLQFPNYSSELNVNALELDDSALYLCASSLDRVSETQYFGPGTRLLVL.